The clone carrying this TCR beta chain appeared many times. No antigen is known for it. Expressed TCRB transcripts were sequenced because the entire RNA isolate underwent reverse transcription. TCRdb's table, derived via immunoSEQ multiplex PCR, lists solely in-frame clones and lacks some. The sample consists of some 180,000 clones, about 13% of them appearing once. The data belong to a study of beta chain features in type 1 diabetes. Whole-study results and caveats: Type 1 diabetes patients had fewer VDJ junction insertions and more deletions. Since sequencing was performed on cDNA, cells with high TCR expression could be over-represented.

Losses at the gene ends were 4 bases for V and 11 bases for J; bases not matched to a gene: 11. Germline CDR1 and CDR2: MGHRA and YSYEKL. The CDR3 is made up of 14 amino acids. Each population that was sorted was more than 95% pure. The clonotype originates from a woman aged 18 to 35 in good health. The V and J genes are TRBV4-1 and TRBJ1-5; 7 nucleotides line up with TRBD1. The sample was central memory CD4+ T cells from blood. CDR3: CASSPQEQGEAQHF. The CDR3 DNA reads TGCGCCAGCAGCCCCCAGGAGCAGGGGGAGGCCCAGCATTTT.